This passage covers 6 T cell receptor beta chains from one sample sequenced in a study of T cells in Graves' hyperthyroidism and ophthalmopathy. It was RNA transcripts that yielded the amplified TCR beta CDR3 regions. The HTBI set primed first-round TCR CDR3 RT-PCR. TCRdb reanalysed the multiplex PCR reads using MiXCR and keeps one entry per CDR3 protein. This sample has 350,000 or so distinct CDR3 sequences, with roughly 17% found just once. Sequenced input: blood. All receptors derive from a woman younger than 45 with Graves' hyperthyroidism that later progressed to Graves' ophthalmopathy.

This clonotype occurred many times. The gene calls are TRBV6-1 and TRBJ2-7; D possibly corresponds to TRBD1 (6 bases). The germline gives CDR1 MNHNS, CDR2 SASEGT. V dropped 8 bases and J dropped 2 bases, with 22 bases sitting between them. The CDR3 extends over 16 amino acids. CDR3 in DNA: TGTGCCAGCCGCAGAGGGGGTAGGGAGATTCCCTACGAGCAGTACTTC. Its protein product is CASRRGGREIPYEQYF.

A few counts support this clonotype. V and J are TRBV25-1 and TRBJ1-1; D gene ambiguous. Germline V gives CDR1 MGHDK, CDR2 SYGVNS. There are 13 residues in the CDR3. V dropped 3 bases and J dropped 5 bases, with 10 bases sitting between them. This chain's CDR3 is CASSDPGATEAFF. Here the CDR3 DNA reads TGTGCCAGCAGTGACCCCGGCGCGACTGAAGCTTTCTTT.

This clonotype was counted many times. The V call is TRBV7-6, the J call TRBJ2-3; 9 nucleotides align to TRBD2. V lost 5 bases to trimming and J lost 8 bases; unmatched junction nucleotides: 11. CDR1 and CDR2 (germline): SGHVS, FNYEAQ. The CDR3 runs 15 residues. The CDR3 region has the DNA TGTGCCAGCAGCCACGGGGGTAGCGGGGGATCTACGCAGTATTTT. Protein: CASSHGGSGGSTQYF.

This clonotype was counted a few times. The CDR3: CASSRNRGHGNQPQHF. The CDR3 DNA reads TGTGCCAGCAGTCGCAACAGGGGGCACGGCAATCAGCCCCAGCATTTT. The V call is TRBV6-1, the J call TRBJ1-5, with 9 bases aligning to TRBD1. V trimming: 5 bases; J trimming: 2 bases; junction bases outside the gene matches: 7. Germline CDR1 is MNHNS and CDR2 is SASEGT. The CDR3 contains 16 residues.

This clonotype was picked up many times. The chain joins TRBV6-2 or TRBV6-3 to TRBJ2-5; weak D call: TRBD2 (7 bases). V lost 0 bases and J 1 base, leaving 18 bases between the germline ends. CDR3 length: 18 amino acids. Germline CDR1 and CDR2: MNHEY and SVGEGT. The CDR3 sequence: CASSYSNVQGGGQETQYF. In DNA form, the CDR3 reads TGTGCCAGCAGTTACTCGAATGTCCAGGGAGGGGGCCAAGAGACCCAGTACTTC.

The CDR3 DNA is TGCGCCAGCAGCGATAGACTAGTAGCAGATACGCAGTATTTT. Protein: CASSDRLVADTQYF. This chain joins TRBV4-1 and TRBJ2-3; perhaps TRBD2 as D (6 bases). This CDR3 contains 14 residues. V lost 5 bases to trimming and J lost 4 bases, with 13 bases between them. Per germline, CDR1 MGHRA and CDR2 YSYEKL.